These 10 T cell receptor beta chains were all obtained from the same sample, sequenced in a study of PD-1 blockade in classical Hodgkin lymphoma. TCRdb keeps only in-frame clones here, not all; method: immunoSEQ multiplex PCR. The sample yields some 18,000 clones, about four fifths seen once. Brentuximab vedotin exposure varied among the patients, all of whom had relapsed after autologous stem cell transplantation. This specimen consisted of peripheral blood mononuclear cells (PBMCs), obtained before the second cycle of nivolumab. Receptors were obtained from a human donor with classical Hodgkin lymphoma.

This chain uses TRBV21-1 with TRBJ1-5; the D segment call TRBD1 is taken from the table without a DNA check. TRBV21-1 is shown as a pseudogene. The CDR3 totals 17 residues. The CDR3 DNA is TGTGCCAGTTACCACGGACAGGGACTATATAGCAATCAGCCCCAGCATTTT. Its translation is CASYHGQGLYSNQPQHF.

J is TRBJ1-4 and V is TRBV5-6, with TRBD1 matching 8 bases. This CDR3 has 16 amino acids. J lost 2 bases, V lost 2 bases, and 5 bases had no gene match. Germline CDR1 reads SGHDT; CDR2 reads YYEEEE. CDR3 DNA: TGTGCCAGCAGCTTAAAGGACAGGGCGACTAATGAAAAACTGTTTTTT. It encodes CASSLKDRATNEKLFF.

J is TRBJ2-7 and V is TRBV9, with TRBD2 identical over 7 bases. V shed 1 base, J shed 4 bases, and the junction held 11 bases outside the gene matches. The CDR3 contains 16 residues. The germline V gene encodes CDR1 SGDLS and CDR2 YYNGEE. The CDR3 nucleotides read TGTGCCAGCAGCGTACGGGAGGACGGAGTAAAGTACGAGCAGTACTTC. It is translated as CASSVREDGVKYEQYF. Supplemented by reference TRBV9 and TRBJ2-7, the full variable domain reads DSGVTQTPKHLITATGQRVTLRCSPRSGDLSVYWYQQSLDQGLQFLIQYYNGEERAKGNILERFSAQQFPDLHSELNLSSLELGDSALYFCASSVREDGVKYEQYFGPGTRLTVT.

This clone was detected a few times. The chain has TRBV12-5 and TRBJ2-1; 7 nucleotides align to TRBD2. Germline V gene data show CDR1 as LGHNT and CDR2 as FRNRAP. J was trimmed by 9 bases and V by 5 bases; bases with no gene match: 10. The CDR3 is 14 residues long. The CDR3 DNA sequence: TGTGCTAGTGGTCTAGGGGACTATAGGAGTGAGCAGTTCTTC. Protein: CASGLGDYRSEQFF.

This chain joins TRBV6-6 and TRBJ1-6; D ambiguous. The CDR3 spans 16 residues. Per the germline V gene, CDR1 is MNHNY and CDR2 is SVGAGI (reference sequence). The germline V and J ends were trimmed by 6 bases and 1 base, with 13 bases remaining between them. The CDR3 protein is CASSHRLGSYNSPLHF. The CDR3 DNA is TGTGCCAGCAGCCATCGGTTAGGGTCCTATAATTCACCCCTCCACTTT.

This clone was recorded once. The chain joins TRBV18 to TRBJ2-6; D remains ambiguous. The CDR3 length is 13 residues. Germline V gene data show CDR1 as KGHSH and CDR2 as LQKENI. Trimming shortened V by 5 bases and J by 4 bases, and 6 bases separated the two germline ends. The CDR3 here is CASSATGANVLTF. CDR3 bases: TGTGCCAGCTCAGCAACAGGGGCCAACGTCCTGACTTTC.

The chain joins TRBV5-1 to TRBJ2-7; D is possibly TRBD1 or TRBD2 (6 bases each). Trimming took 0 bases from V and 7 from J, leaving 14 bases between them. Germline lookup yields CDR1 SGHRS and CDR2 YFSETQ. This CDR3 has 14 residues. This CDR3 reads CASSLAVGAGEQYF. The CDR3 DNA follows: TGCGCCAGCAGCTTGGCTGTGGGGGCGGGGGAGCAGTACTTC.

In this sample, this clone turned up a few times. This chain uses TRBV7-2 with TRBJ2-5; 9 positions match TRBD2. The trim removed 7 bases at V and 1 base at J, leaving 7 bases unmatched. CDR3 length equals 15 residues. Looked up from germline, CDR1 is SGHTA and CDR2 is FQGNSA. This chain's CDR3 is CASTKRRGGQETQYF. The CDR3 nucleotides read TGTGCCAGCACCAAAAGGCGGGGGGGCCAAGAGACCCAGTACTTC.

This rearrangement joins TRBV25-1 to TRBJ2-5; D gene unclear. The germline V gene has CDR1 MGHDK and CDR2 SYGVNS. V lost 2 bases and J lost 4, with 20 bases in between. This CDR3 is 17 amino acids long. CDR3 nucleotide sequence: TGTGCCAGCAGTGAACCGTCGGTAGGCGCCCCAGGAGAGACCCAGTACTTC. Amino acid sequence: CASSEPSVGAPGETQYF.

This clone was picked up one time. The CDR3, as DNA: TGTGCCAGTAGTCCCCAGCCTAACTATGGCTACACCTTC. This codes for CASSPQPNYGYTF. The chain recombines TRBV19 with TRBJ1-2; no clear D. CDR3 size: 13 residues. Per the germline V gene, CDR1 is LNHDA and CDR2 is SQIVND (reference sequence). V gave up 5 bases and J gave up 0 bases, with 7 bases separating them.